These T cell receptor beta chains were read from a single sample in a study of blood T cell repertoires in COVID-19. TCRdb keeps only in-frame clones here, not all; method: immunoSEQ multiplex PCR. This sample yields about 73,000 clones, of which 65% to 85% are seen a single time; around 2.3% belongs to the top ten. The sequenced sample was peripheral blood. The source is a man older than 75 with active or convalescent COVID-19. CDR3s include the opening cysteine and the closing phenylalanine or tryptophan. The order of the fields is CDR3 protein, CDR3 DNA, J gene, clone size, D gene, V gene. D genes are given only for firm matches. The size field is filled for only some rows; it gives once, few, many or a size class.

CDR3 protein: CASSHYNEQFF
CDR3 DNA: TGTGCCAGCAGTCACTACAATGAGCAGTTCTTC
J gene: TRBJ2-1
clone size: -
D gene: -
V gene: TRBV27

CDR3 protein: CATSRLAGEVADEQFF
CDR3 DNA: TGTGCCACCAGCAGACTAGCGGGAGAGGTGGCCGATGAGCAGTTCTTC
J gene: TRBJ2-1
clone size: -
D gene: TRBD2
V gene: TRBV15

CDR3 protein: CASSLLQGVNSPLHF
CDR3 DNA: TGTGCCAGCAGCTTATTACAGGGAGTGAATTCACCCCTCCACTTT
J gene: TRBJ1-6
clone size: once
D gene: -
V gene: TRBV7-2

CDR3 protein: CASSKRGTSGRVDTQYF
CDR3 DNA: TGTGCCAGCAGCAAACGCGGGACTAGCGGGAGGGTAGATACGCAGTATTTT
J gene: TRBJ2-3
clone size: -
D gene: TRBD2
V gene: TRBV2

CDR3 protein: CASSWTGQNTGELFF
CDR3 DNA: TGCGCCAGCAGCTGGACAGGGCAGAACACCGGGGAGCTGTTTTTT
J gene: TRBJ2-2
clone size: -
D gene: TRBD1
V gene: TRBV5-1

CDR3 protein: CASSRDGQNTDTQYF
CDR3 DNA: TGCGCCAGCAGTCGAGACGGACAGAACACAGATACGCAGTATTTT
J gene: TRBJ2-3
clone size: -
D gene: -
V gene: TRBV5-1

CDR3 protein: CASSFNPRTGRRGRYEQYF
CDR3 DNA: TGTGCCAGCAGCTTCAATCCCAGGACAGGGAGGAGAGGCCGCTACGAGCAGTACTTC
J gene: TRBJ2-7
clone size: -
D gene: TRBD1
V gene: TRBV5-6

CDR3 protein: CASSWDSPQETQYF
CDR3 DNA: TGCGCCAGCAGTTGGGACTCACCCCAAGAGACCCAGTACTTC
J gene: TRBJ2-5
clone size: -
D gene: -
V gene: TRBV5-1

CDR3 protein: CAWSVDYRGKKLFF
CDR3 DNA: TGTGCCTGGAGTGTTGATTACAGGGGAAAAAAACTGTTTTTT
J gene: TRBJ1-4
clone size: -
D gene: TRBD1
V gene: TRBV30

CDR3 protein: CASSLFSGRAWETQYF
CDR3 DNA: TGTGCCAGCAGTTTATTTAGCGGGAGGGCTTGGGAGACCCAGTACTTC
J gene: TRBJ2-5
clone size: -
D gene: TRBD2
V gene: TRBV28

CDR3 protein: CASSQGLAGGTDTQYF
CDR3 DNA: TGCGCCAGCAGCCAAGGACTAGCGGGAGGCACAGATACGCAGTATTTT
J gene: TRBJ2-3
clone size: -
D gene: TRBD2
V gene: TRBV4-1

CDR3 protein: CASSRDRTVAEAFF
CDR3 DNA: TGTGCCAGCAGTCGAGACAGGACGGTGGCTGAAGCTTTCTTT
J gene: TRBJ1-1
clone size: -
D gene: -
V gene: TRBV7-9

CDR3 protein: CASSWGQPNTEAFF
CDR3 DNA: TGTGCCAGCAGCTGGGGACAGCCGAACACTGAAGCTTTCTTT
J gene: TRBJ1-1
clone size: once
D gene: TRBD1
V gene: TRBV7-9

CDR3 protein: CASSPIGQNYEQYF
CDR3 DNA: TGCGCCAGCAGCCCCATAGGACAGAACTACGAGCAGTACTTC
J gene: TRBJ2-7
clone size: -
D gene: -
V gene: TRBV5-1

CDR3 protein: CASSLAGGAYNEQFF
CDR3 DNA: TGTGCCAGCAGCTTAGCGGGAGGGGCGTACAATGAGCAGTTCTTC
J gene: TRBJ2-1
clone size: -
D gene: TRBD2
V gene: TRBV7-6

CDR3 protein: CAWTESGLARKQFF
CDR3 DNA: TGTGCCTGGACCGAATCCGGACTAGCGAGAAAGCAGTTCTTC
J gene: TRBJ2-1
clone size: -
D gene: TRBD2
V gene: TRBV30

CDR3 protein: CASRKSGASYEQYF
CDR3 DNA: TGTGCCAGCAGAAAGAGCGGGGCTTCCTACGAGCAGTACTTC
J gene: TRBJ2-7
clone size: -
D gene: TRBD2
V gene: TRBV6-5

CDR3 protein: CASSPGTTNTEAFF
CDR3 DNA: TGTGCCAGCAGCCCCGGGACAACGAACACTGAAGCTTTCTTT
J gene: TRBJ1-1
clone size: -
D gene: -
V gene: TRBV7-2

CDR3 protein: CASSPRGITSTDTQYF
CDR3 DNA: TGTGCCAGCAGCCCCCGGGGGATTACTAGCACAGATACGCAGTATTTT
J gene: TRBJ2-3
clone size: -
D gene: -
V gene: TRBV11-2

CDR3 protein: CASSLSGGTYNEQFF
CDR3 DNA: TGTGCCAGCAGTTTAAGCGGGGGGACCTACAATGAGCAGTTCTTC
J gene: TRBJ2-1
clone size: -
D gene: TRBD2
V gene: TRBV27

CDR3 protein: CASRNTERLNTEAFF
CDR3 DNA: TGCGCCAGCAGGAATACAGAAAGACTGAACACTGAAGCTTTCTTT
J gene: TRBJ1-1
clone size: -
D gene: -
V gene: TRBV4-1

CDR3 protein: CASSLAAGNYGYTF
CDR3 DNA: TGTGCCAGCAGCTTAGCGGCTGGTAACTATGGCTACACCTTC
J gene: TRBJ1-2
clone size: -
D gene: -
V gene: TRBV7-9

CDR3 protein: CSASLPSGRSTDTQYF
CDR3 DNA: TGCAGTGCTAGTCTGCCTAGCGGGAGAAGCACAGATACGCAGTATTTT
J gene: TRBJ2-3
clone size: -
D gene: TRBD2
V gene: TRBV20-1

CDR3 protein: CASSLRTSGTGTQYF
CDR3 DNA: TGTGCCAGCAGCCTCCGGACTAGCGGGACGGGGACCCAGTACTTC
J gene: TRBJ2-5
clone size: -
D gene: TRBD2
V gene: TRBV7-2

CDR3 protein: CASSYSARGEKLFF
CDR3 DNA: TGTGCCAGCAGTTACTCCGCAAGGGGTGAAAAACTGTTTTTT
J gene: TRBJ1-4
clone size: -
D gene: -
V gene: TRBV6-5

CDR3 protein: CASSRRQGNYNEQFF
CDR3 DNA: TGTGCCAGCTCTCGCCGGCAGGGGAACTACAATGAGCAGTTCTTC
J gene: TRBJ2-1
clone size: once
D gene: -
V gene: TRBV18

CDR3 protein: CASSPDRAYQHTEAFF
CDR3 DNA: TGTGCCAGCAGCCCGGACAGGGCATATCAACACACTGAAGCTTTCTTT
J gene: TRBJ1-1
clone size: -
D gene: TRBD1
V gene: TRBV5-6

CDR3 protein: CASSQRLVGQERGLEKLFF
CDR3 DNA: TGCGCCAGCAGCCAACGCCTCGTGGGACAGGAGCGAGGGCTGGAAAAACTGTTTTTT
J gene: TRBJ1-4
clone size: -
D gene: TRBD1
V gene: TRBV4-1

CDR3 protein: CASSQGGTTFTDTQYF
CDR3 DNA: TGTGCCAGCAGCCAAGGGGGCACAACTTTCACAGATACGCAGTATTTT
J gene: TRBJ2-3
clone size: -
D gene: -
V gene: TRBV14

CDR3 protein: CASSLRGADTQYF
CDR3 DNA: TGTGCCAGCAGCCTACGCGGTGCAGATACGCAGTATTTT
J gene: TRBJ2-3
clone size: -
D gene: -
V gene: TRBV11-3

CDR3 protein: CASSPGVTGMAGELFF
CDR3 DNA: TGCGCCAGCAGCCCGGGGGTGACTGGTATGGCCGGGGAGCTGTTTTTT
J gene: TRBJ2-2
clone size: -
D gene: -
V gene: TRBV5-1

CDR3 protein: CASSRDPGQGYNEQFF
CDR3 DNA: TGTGCCAGTAGTAGGGATCCGGGACAGGGCTACAATGAGCAGTTCTTC
J gene: TRBJ2-1
clone size: once
D gene: TRBD1
V gene: TRBV19

CDR3 protein: CASSFGLAGVMETQYF
CDR3 DNA: TGTGCCAGCAGCTTTGGACTAGCGGGAGTCATGGAGACCCAGTACTTC
J gene: TRBJ2-5
clone size: -
D gene: TRBD2
V gene: TRBV7-9

CDR3 protein: CASTGQFNSNQPQHF
CDR3 DNA: TGTGCCAGCACTGGACAGTTCAATAGCAATCAGCCCCAGCATTTT
J gene: TRBJ1-5
clone size: -
D gene: -
V gene: TRBV6-5

CDR3 protein: CASSESSGSPLHF
CDR3 DNA: TGCGCCAGCAGTGAGTCTTCGGGGTCACCCCTCCACTTT
J gene: TRBJ1-6
clone size: -
D gene: -
V gene: TRBV10-1

CDR3 protein: CSAGDGSYEQYF
CDR3 DNA: TGCAGCGCTGGAGACGGGTCCTACGAGCAGTACTTC
J gene: TRBJ2-7
clone size: -
D gene: -
V gene: TRBV29-1

CDR3 protein: CASNPKDSPSGKYEQYF
CDR3 DNA: TGCGCCAGCAACCCGAAAGACAGTCCAAGCGGGAAGTACGAGCAGTACTTC
J gene: TRBJ2-7
clone size: -
D gene: TRBD2
V gene: TRBV23-1

CDR3 protein: CASSPTGGGSYGYTF
CDR3 DNA: TGTGCCAGCAGCCCTACAGGGGGCGGTTCCTATGGCTACACCTTC
J gene: TRBJ1-2
clone size: -
D gene: TRBD1
V gene: TRBV3-1/TRBV3-2

CDR3 protein: CASSLQGSYEQYF
CDR3 DNA: TGTGCCAGCAGTTTACAGGGTTCCTACGAGCAGTACTTC
J gene: TRBJ2-7
clone size: once
D gene: -
V gene: TRBV28

CDR3 protein: CASSPQGAGEAFF
CDR3 DNA: TGCGCCAGCAGCCCACAGGGGGCGGGTGAAGCTTTCTTT
J gene: TRBJ1-1
clone size: -
D gene: TRBD1
V gene: TRBV5-1

CDR3 protein: CATSVPGETEAFF
CDR3 DNA: TGTGCCACCAGCGTACCGGGGGAGACTGAAGCTTTCTTT
J gene: TRBJ1-1
clone size: -
D gene: -
V gene: TRBV15

CDR3 protein: CASRKTGTNEQFF
CDR3 DNA: TGTGCCAGCAGGAAGACAGGGACTAATGAGCAGTTCTTC
J gene: TRBJ2-1
clone size: -
D gene: -
V gene: TRBV11-3

CDR3 protein: CAISERENYGYTF
CDR3 DNA: TGTGCCATCAGTGAAAGGGAGAACTATGGCTACACCTTC
J gene: TRBJ1-2
clone size: -
D gene: -
V gene: TRBV10-3

CDR3 protein: CASRVGVGELFF
CDR3 DNA: TGTGCCAGCAGGGTGGGAGTGGGGGAGCTGTTTTTT
J gene: TRBJ2-2
clone size: -
D gene: -
V gene: TRBV2

CDR3 protein: CASSPDSRNSPLHF
CDR3 DNA: TGTGCCAGCAGCCCGGACAGCCGGAATTCACCCCTCCACTTT
J gene: TRBJ1-6
clone size: -
D gene: -
V gene: TRBV7-2

CDR3 protein: CAIGAGVYNEQFF
CDR3 DNA: TGTGCCATCGGCGCGGGGGTCTATAATGAGCAGTTCTTC
J gene: TRBJ2-1
clone size: once
D gene: TRBD2
V gene: TRBV10-3